These T cell receptor beta chains were read from a single sample in a study of blood T cell repertoires in COVID-19. Some clones are missing from TCRdb's copy, which holds only in-frame ones; the method was immunoSEQ multiplex PCR. This sample yields about 100,000 clones, of which roughly 80% are seen a single time; approximately 30% belongs to the top ten. The sequencing sample was made of peripheral blood. Receptors were obtained from a man between 65 and 80 years old with active or convalescent COVID-19. The CDR3 runs from the conserved cysteine through the conserved F or W. The D gene is left open where the match is weak. For some rows the clone size is stated as once, few or many, or as a class when expanded; others skip it.

clone_size cdr3_length j_call d_call v_call cdr3_aa cdr3_nt
once 14 TRBJ1-2 TRBD1 TRBV19 CASSNRGRGYGYTF TGTGCCAGTAGTAACAGGGGGCGCGGCTATGGCTACACCTTC
NA 14 TRBJ2-7 TRBD1 TRBV4-3 CASSYGTGQYEQYF TGCGCCAGCAGCTACGGGACAGGGCAGTACGAGCAGTACTTC
NA 15 TRBJ2-7 NA TRBV28 CASSLQLLGPYEQYF TGTGCCAGCAGTTTACAGCTCTTGGGGCCCTACGAGCAGTACTTC
NA 15 TRBJ2-2 NA TRBV7-3 CASSLIPMNTGELFF TGTGCCAGCAGCTTAATCCCTATGAACACCGGGGAGCTGTTTTTT
NA 15 TRBJ2-1 TRBD2 TRBV12-5 CASGLGLADYNEQFF TGTGCTAGTGGTCTGGGACTAGCGGACTACAATGAGCAGTTCTTC
NA 17 TRBJ2-7 NA TRBV18 CASSPRRVEGPSYEQYF TGTGCCAGCTCACCACGGCGGGTGGAGGGGCCGTCCTACGAGCAGTACTTC
NA 15 TRBJ1-4 TRBD1 TRBV24-1 CATSETGGMHEKLFF TGTGCCACCAGTGAGACAGGGGGGATGCATGAAAAACTGTTTTTT
NA 17 TRBJ2-3 TRBD2 TRBV18 CASSPSDGLAARDTQYF TGTGCCAGCTCACCTTCGGATGGACTAGCGGCTCGTGATACGCAGTATTTT
NA 16 TRBJ2-7 NA TRBV19 CATSGPSGVSSYEQYF TGTGCCACCTCGGGTCCCAGCGGAGTTAGCTCCTACGAGCAGTACTTC
NA 16 TRBJ2-2 TRBD1 TRBV24-1 CATSDGGTGLAGELFF TGTGCCACCAGTGATGGTGGGACAGGGCTCGCCGGGGAGCTGTTTTTT
NA 14 TRBJ1-2 NA TRBV6-2/TRBV6-3 CASSYSGVGYGYTF TGTGCCAGCAGTTACTCAGGGGTTGGCTATGGCTACACCTTC
once 13 TRBJ1-2 NA TRBV5-1 CASSPGQSYGYTF TGCGCCAGCAGCCCTGGACAGAGCTATGGCTACACCTTC
NA 18 TRBJ1-5 TRBD1 TRBV2 CASSERGTGISDNQPQHF TGTGCCAGCAGTGAAAGAGGGACAGGGATTAGTGACAATCAGCCCCAGCATTTT
NA 13 TRBJ2-2 NA TRBV7-8 CASSLHGLGELFF TGTGCCAGCAGCTTACATGGCCTCGGGGAGCTGTTTTTT
NA 18 TRBJ1-2 TRBD1 TRBV5-6 CASSLPLGRDRAHYGYTF TGTGCCAGCAGCCTTCCCCTGGGACGGGACAGAGCCCACTATGGCTACACCTTC
NA 15 TRBJ1-3 NA TRBV19 CASSTSGNSGNTIYF TGTGCCAGTAGCACCTCCGGTAACTCTGGAAACACCATATATTTT
NA 13 TRBJ2-7 NA TRBV10-3 CAIRAGQSYEQYF TGTGCCATCAGGGCGGGACAGTCCTACGAGCAGTACTTC
once 13 TRBJ1-1 NA TRBV30 CAWRLTVNTEAFF TGTGCCTGGAGGTTGACAGTTAACACTGAAGCTTTCTTT
NA 15 TRBJ2-7 NA TRBV2 CASSVSQGAFYEQYF TGTGCCAGCAGTGTAAGCCAGGGTGCCTTCTACGAGCAGTACTTC
few 17 TRBJ2-1 TRBD2 TRBV9 CASSVGRLAGGTYEQFF TGTGCCAGCAGCGTAGGGCGGCTAGCGGGAGGTACCTATGAGCAGTTCTTC
NA 16 TRBJ2-2 NA TRBV6-5 CASSYSKGRGTGELFF TGTGCCAGCAGTTACTCTAAGGGAAGGGGGACCGGGGAGCTGTTTTTT
NA 15 TRBJ1-1 NA TRBV4-2 CASSQGGQTNTEAFF TGTGCCAGCAGCCAAGGAGGGCAGACGAACACTGAAGCTTTCTTT
NA 14 TRBJ1-4 TRBD1 TRBV11-3 CASSPGQGNEKLFF TGTGCCAGCAGCCCGGGACAGGGTAATGAAAAACTGTTTTTT
NA 12 TRBJ2-1 NA TRBV7-2 CASSLEVGAVFF TGTGCCAGCAGCTTAGAGGTGGGGGCGGTGTTCTTC
once 16 TRBJ1-3 NA TRBV5-6 CASSLAETATGNTIYF TGTGCCAGCAGCTTGGCCGAAACAGCAACTGGAAACACCATATATTTT
NA 15 TRBJ2-3 TRBD1 TRBV5-1 CASSYGTGGGDTQYF TGCGCCAGCAGCTATGGGACAGGGGGTGGAGATACGCAGTATTTT
NA 14 TRBJ2-7 NA TRBV12-5 CASGPGTSSYEQYF TGTGCTAGTGGTCCCGGGACAAGCTCCTACGAGCAGTACTTC
NA 15 TRBJ1-2 TRBD1 TRBV28 CASSTRDRDNYGYTF TGTGCCAGCAGTACGCGGGACAGAGATAACTATGGCTACACCTTC
NA 16 TRBJ1-5 TRBD1 TRBV18 CASSTDRGKGYQPQHF TGTGCCAGCTCAACGGACAGGGGAAAAGGGTATCAGCCCCAGCATTTT
NA 15 TRBJ2-1 TRBD2 TRBV25-1 CASSGGLASYNEQFF TGTGCCAGCAGTGGGGGACTAGCCTCCTACAATGAGCAGTTCTTC
NA 12 TRBJ1-5 NA TRBV19 CASSWANQPQHF TGTGCCAGTAGTTGGGCTAATCAGCCCCAGCATTTT
NA 13 TRBJ2-7 NA TRBV10-3 CAIGATNLYEQYF TGTGCCATCGGTGCGACAAATTTATACGAGCAGTACTTC
NA 14 TRBJ2-2 NA TRBV2 CASTEAAIGGELFF TGTGCCAGCACCGAGGCAGCTATTGGGGGGGAGCTGTTTTTT
NA 14 TRBJ1-4 NA TRBV11-2 CASSSLQGYEKLFF TGTGCCAGCAGTTCCCTACAGGGTTATGAAAAACTGTTTTTT
once 14 TRBJ1-6 NA TRBV6-2/TRBV6-3 CASSESSYNSPLHF TGTGCCAGCAGCGAGAGCTCCTATAATTCACCCCTCCACTTT
NA 14 TRBJ2-2 TRBD1 TRBV19 CASEQGDGTGELFF TGTGCCAGCGAACAGGGGGATGGCACCGGGGAGCTGTTTTTT
NA 14 TRBJ2-5 NA TRBV3-1/TRBV3-2 CASSHETRRETQYF TGTGCCAGCAGCCACGAGACACGGAGGGAGACCCAGTACTTC
NA 13 TRBJ2-5 TRBD2 TRBV5-6 CASGGRASETQYF TGTGCCAGCGGCGGGAGGGCCAGTGAGACCCAGTACTTC
NA 17 TRBJ1-2 TRBD1 TRBV5-6 CASSPVGTGGFAGGYTF TGTGCCAGCAGTCCCGTCGGGACAGGGGGCTTTGCTGGTGGCTACACCTTC
once 16 TRBJ1-6 TRBD1 TRBV7-6 CASSALGQVYNSPLHF TGTGCCAGCAGCGCCCTGGGACAGGTCTATAATTCACCCCTCCACTTT
NA 15 TRBJ1-3 NA TRBV5-4 CASSLAGGTGNTIYF TGTGCCAGCAGCTTGGCCGGGGGAACTGGAAACACCATATATTTT
NA 15 TRBJ1-2 TRBD1 TRBV3-1/TRBV3-2 CASSQATGTYYGYTF TGTGCCAGCAGCCAAGCGACAGGGACCTACTATGGCTACACCTTC
NA 16 TRBJ2-3 TRBD2 TRBV5-5 CASSLGPLTSGNTQYF TGTGCCAGCAGCTTGGGCCCCCTGACTAGCGGCAATACGCAGTATTTT
NA 15 TRBJ1-6 NA TRBV3-1/TRBV3-2 CASSQDRGRGSPLHF TGTGCCAGCAGCCAAGATAGGGGCAGGGGTTCACCCCTCCACTTT